A selection of T cell receptor beta chains follows, all from one sample in a study of blood T cell repertoires in COVID-19. Generated by immunoSEQ multiplex PCR, the TCRdb table keeps only in-frame clones and is missing some. In the table there are around 100,000 clones, around nine tenths of which are singletons. The sequenced sample consisted of peripheral blood. The receptors were sampled from a human donor in a cohort sampled during active COVID-19. The CDR3 runs from the conserved cysteine through the conserved F or W. Each record gives: V gene, J gene, D gene, clone size, CDR3 DNA, CDR3 protein. A D gene is named only where the DNA matches it firmly. Size is omitted from some rows. Given values are once, few, many or a class for expanded clones.

>TRBV7-9|TRBJ2-1|TRBD1|-
TGTGCCAGCAGACAGGGACAGGGGAAAAATGAGCAGTTCTTC
CASRQGQGKNEQFF
>TRBV6-6|TRBJ1-2|-|-
TGTGCCAGCACTCCTAACTATGGCTACACCTTC
CASTPNYGYTF
>TRBV6-5|TRBJ2-7|-|-
TGTGCCAGCAGACAGGCTACCTACGAGCAGTACTTC
CASRQATYEQYF
>TRBV30|TRBJ1-5|TRBD1|once
TGTGCCTGGGGGGACAGACGCGATCAGCCCCAGCATTTT
CAWGDRRDQPQHF
>TRBV6-6|TRBJ2-1|TRBD2|-
TGTGCCAGCAATCAGGGACTAGCGGGAGGTAATGAGCAGTTCTTC
CASNQGLAGGNEQFF
>TRBV7-9|TRBJ1-2|-|-
TGTGCCAGCAGCCCATCCGGGGAGGGAGGTTATGGCTACACCTTC
CASSPSGEGGYGYTF
>TRBV27|TRBJ1-3|TRBD1|few
TGTGCCAGCAGCCAAGGACAGGGGGCCGATATAACTGGAAACACCATATATTTT
CASSQGQGADITGNTIYF
>TRBV18|TRBJ2-3|-|-
TGTGCCAGCTCACTCAGGGCTTTAAGCACAGATACGCAGTATTTT
CASSLRALSTDTQYF
>TRBV28|TRBJ1-5|TRBD1|-
TGTGCCAGCAGTTCCCAGGGGACAGGGGGCACTCAGCCCCAGCATTTT
CASSSQGTGGTQPQHF
>TRBV19|TRBJ2-1|TRBD2|-
TGTGCCAGTAGTAACCAGCAGGGACTAGCGGGATACAATGAGCAGTTCTTC
CASSNQQGLAGYNEQFF
>TRBV7-2|TRBJ2-1|-|-
TGTGCCAGCAGCAGTACCCTCCTAGCCAGCTCCTACAATGAGCAGTTCTTC
CASSSTLLASSYNEQFF
>TRBV27|TRBJ2-5|TRBD1|-
TGTGCCAGCGGAAGACAGGGTTTGGGGACCCAGTACTTC
CASGRQGLGTQYF
>TRBV7-8|TRBJ2-1|TRBD2|-
TGTGCCAGCAGCTCCGGGACTAGCTACTACAATGAGCAGTTCTTC
CASSSGTSYYNEQFF
>TRBV6-1|TRBJ1-6|-|-
TGTGCCAGCAGTGAAGCGCAGGGGACACCCCTCCACTTT
CASSEAQGTPLHF
>TRBV28|TRBJ1-3|-|-
TGTGCCAGCACGGAGAGGCCCGTCTCTGGAAACACCATATATTTT
CASTERPVSGNTIYF
>TRBV19|TRBJ1-4|-|-
TGTGCCAGTCTTGAGTCGGGAAAACTGTTTTTT
CASLESGKLFF
>TRBV9|TRBJ1-2|TRBD1|-
TGTGCCAGCAGCGTATTCACCGGGACAGGATTGTCTGGCTACACCTTC
CASSVFTGTGLSGYTF
>TRBV5-4|TRBJ2-7|-|-
TGTGCCAGCAGCTTGCAACAGGGAAACTCCTACGAGCAGTACTTC
CASSLQQGNSYEQYF
>TRBV4-1|TRBJ2-1|TRBD2|many
TGCGCCAGCAGCCAAGAACTAGCGGGAGGGCCGGTTTCCAGTGAGCAGTTCTTC
CASSQELAGGPVSSEQFF
>TRBV29-1|TRBJ2-7|-|-
TGCAGCATACAGGGCTCCTACGAGCAGTACTTC
CSIQGSYEQYF
>TRBV5-1|TRBJ2-7|-|many
TGCGCCAGCAGAGAGGATCCTGAATTCTACGAGCAGTACTTC
CASREDPEFYEQYF
>TRBV6-2/TRBV6-3|TRBJ2-5|-|-
TGTGCCAGCAGTTTAGGCAGGGCCGAGACCCAGTACTTC
CASSLGRAETQYF
>TRBV5-4|TRBJ2-3|TRBD2|-
TGTGCCAGCAGCTTGGGGGGAGCGGGAGTGGGGACAGATACGCAGTATTTT
CASSLGGAGVGTDTQYF
>TRBV28|TRBJ1-2|TRBD1|many
TGTGCCAGCAGTTTTATGGGACAGCCTAACTATGGCTACACCTTC
CASSFMGQPNYGYTF